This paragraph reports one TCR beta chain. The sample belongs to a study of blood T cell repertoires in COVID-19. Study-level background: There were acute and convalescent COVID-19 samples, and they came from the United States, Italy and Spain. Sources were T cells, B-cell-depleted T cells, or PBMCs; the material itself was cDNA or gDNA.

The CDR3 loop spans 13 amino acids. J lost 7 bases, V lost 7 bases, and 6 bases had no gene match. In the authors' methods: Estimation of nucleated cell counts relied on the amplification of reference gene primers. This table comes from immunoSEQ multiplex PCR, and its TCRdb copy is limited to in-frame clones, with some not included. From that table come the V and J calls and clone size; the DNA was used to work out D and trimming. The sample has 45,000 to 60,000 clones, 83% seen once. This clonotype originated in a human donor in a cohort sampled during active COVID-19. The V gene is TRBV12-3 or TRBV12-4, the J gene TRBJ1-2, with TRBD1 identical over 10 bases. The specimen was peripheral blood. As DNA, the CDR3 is TGTGCCAGCACCCGGGACAGGGGCTCTGGCTACACCTTC. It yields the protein CASTRDRGSGYTF.